This T cell receptor beta chain was documented in a study of response to subunit inactivated influenza vaccine. Study findings and constraints: The study's authors posited that every seasonal influenza vaccination enlists few new T cells.

Via MiXCR, TCRdb re-called the RT-PCR reads, giving one row per CDR3 protein. The repertoire includes more than 600,000 distinct CDR3 sequences, around 20% of them detected once, and 11% sits in the top ten. This clonotype was observed a handful of times. Its antigen is unidentified. The CDR3 runs to 14 residues. Trimming cost V 4 bases and J 5 bases, with 14 bases left between them. Germline-derived CDR1 and CDR2 are MGHDK and SYGVNS. The chain uses TRBV25-1 and TRBJ2-5; weak D call: TRBD2 (6 bases). This material consisted of PBMCs from blood, taken more than 4 days after vaccination. The sequence came from a man between 45 and 60 years old who received an inactivated influenza vaccine. This chain's CDR3 is CASSVRRDGETQYF. CDR3 in DNA: TGTGCCAGCAGTGTCCGGCGGGATGGTGAGACCCAGTACTTC.